The 29 T cell receptor beta chains below all came from one sample that was sequenced in a study of shared clonotypes between healthy human individuals. The assay was immunoSEQ multiplex PCR, and TCRdb's table has in-frame clones only and misses some. The sample holds over 400,000 clones, 70% to 80% seen once. The specimen was PBMCs. Receptor source: a woman aged 40 to 50 in good health. Some clones in this sample may be carry-over from other donors' samples.

The J gene is TRBJ1-6, the V gene TRBV7-9, with D perhaps TRBD1 (6 bases). V was trimmed by 5 bases and J by 4 bases, leaving 9 bases between them. The length of the CDR3 is 14 residues. Germline loops: CDR1 SEHNR, CDR2 FQNEAQ (reference sequence). The CDR3 reads CASSRQEYNSPLHF. CDR3 nucleotides: TGTGCCAGCAGCCGACAGGAGTATAATTCACCCCTCCACTTT.

This chain links TRBV18 with TRBJ2-3, with 7 bases fitting TRBD2. V lost 5 bases to trimming and J lost 2 bases; unmatched junction nucleotides: 4. This CDR3 region has 14 residues. Germline CDR1 is KGHSH and CDR2 is LQKENI. DNA of the CDR3: TGTGCCAGCTCAGCAGCGGGACCCACAGATACGCAGTATTTT. This gives the protein CASSAAGPTDTQYF.

The rearrangement links TRBV7-2 to TRBJ1-5; 7 bases fit TRBD1. This CDR3 has 15 residues. Trimming at V came to 5 bases and at J to 3 bases, leaving 7 bases not matched to a gene. Germline-derived CDR1 and CDR2 are SGHTA and FQGNSA. The CDR3 protein is CASSAGGGFNQPQHF. In DNA, the CDR3 is TGTGCCAGCAGCGCAGGGGGGGGGTTCAATCAGCCCCAGCATTTT.

The chain couples TRBV4-1 to TRBJ1-3; 8 nucleotides agree with TRBD1. The CDR3 is made up of 15 amino acids. Trimming at V came to 5 bases and at J to 0 bases, leaving 3 bases not matched to a gene. Germline lookup yields CDR1 MGHRA and CDR2 YSYEKL. The CDR3 DNA reads as TGCGCCAGCAGCTGGACAGGGAACTCTGGAAACACCATATATTTT. It is translated as CASSWTGNSGNTIYF.

This clone was seen only once. The chain employs TRBV21-1 and TRBJ1-1. TRBV21-1 has pseudogene status. This CDR3 region has 20 residues. The CDR3 coding sequence is TGTGCCAGCAGCAGGCGACGCGGGACTCCGGATCCCGACATGAACACTGAAGCTTTCTTT. This translates into CASSRRRGTPDPDMNTEAFF.

This clone was detected ten times or more. The chain couples TRBV28 to TRBJ2-3, with 7 bases identical to TRBD2. CDR1 and CDR2 from the germline V gene are MDHEN and SYDVKM. The CDR3 loop spans 16 amino acids. V shed 1 base, J shed 0 bases, and the junction held 4 bases outside the gene matches. In nucleotides, the CDR3 is TGTGCCAGCAGTTTATCATACGGGGGGAGCACAGATACGCAGTATTTT. Translating it yields CASSLSYGGSTDTQYF.

This chain uses TRBV29-1 with TRBJ1-2; TRBD1 might be the D (5 bases). Germline V lookup: CDR1 SQVTM, CDR2 ANQGSEA. This CDR3 region has 11 residues. V shed 4 bases and J shed 8 bases, with 11 bases lying between them. CDR3 DNA: TGCAGCGTTGCCGGGGACCGAGGCTACACCTTC. This sequence encodes CSVAGDRGYTF.

The chain combines TRBV5-1 with TRBJ1-3; D not resolved. Germline V lookup: CDR1 SGHRS, CDR2 YFSETQ. This CDR3 contains 15 residues. V was pared by 0 bases and J by 0 bases, with 7 bases between. In DNA, the CDR3 is TGCGCCAGCAGCTTGGGGTTTAGCTCTGGAAACACCATATATTTT. Its translation is CASSLGFSSGNTIYF.

The table lists this clone with a count of one. The chain links TRBV29-1 to TRBJ1-6, with a weak D call TRBD1 (5 bases). The CDR3 has 12 amino acids. Germline V CDR1 and CDR2: SQVTM, ANQGSEA. The V end lost 7 bases, the J end lost 8 bases, and 12 bases lay between the germline ends. The CDR3 DNA reads as TGCAGCGCCCGGGACGGGGATTCACCCCTCCACTTT. Its protein product is CSARDGDSPLHF.

CDR3 in amino acids: CASSFATGLSYEQYF. The CDR3 nucleotides read TGCGCCAGCAGCTTTGCTACGGGGCTTTCCTACGAGCAGTACTTC. This sequence joins TRBV5-1 and TRBJ2-7; D may be TRBD1 or TRBD2 (5 bases each). CDR1 is SGHRS, CDR2 YFSETQ, per germline. V was trimmed by 2 bases and J by 1 base, leaving 13 bases between them. CDR3 length: 15 amino acids.

This clone has only a few counts. For the CDR3, the DNA is TGTGCCAGCAGCTTAGCCGGGGGCAGCACTGAAGCTTTCTTT. Its translation: CASSLAGGSTEAFF. The chain recombines TRBV7-2 with TRBJ1-1, with a possible D match to TRBD1 (6 bases). V dropped 0 bases and J dropped 4 bases, with 9 bases sitting between them. Germline CDR1 and CDR2: SGHTA and FQGNSA. The CDR3 covers 14 residues. The full variable domain, rest sourced from reference TRBV7-2 and TRBJ1-1, is GAGVSQSPSNKVTEKGKDVELRCDPISGHTALYWYRQSLGQGLEFLIYFQGNSAPDKSGLPSDRFSAERTGGSVSTLTIQRTQQEDSAVYLCASSLAGGSTEAFFGQGTRLTVV.

Notes on this clone: The sample contains more than one DNA sequence encoding this CDR3. The chain joins TRBV4-3 to TRBJ2-5; TRBD2 aligns across 8 bases. Germline V gene lookup returns CDR1 LGHNA and CDR2 YSLEER. V lost 1 base to trimming and J lost 2 bases; unmatched junction nucleotides: 6. The CDR3 sequence is 16 residues long. The CDR3 reads CASSQGVAGPQETQYF. The CDR3, as DNA: TGCGCCAGCAGCCAAGGCGTAGCGGGGCCACAAGAGACCCAGTACTTC.

The rearrangement uses TRBV29-1 and TRBJ2-7; unclear D gene. CDR3 length equals 15 residues. Germline assignment: CDR1 SQVTM and CDR2 ANQGSEA. V was cut by 2 bases and J by 4 bases, with 18 bases left in between. The CDR3 spells CSVEHPWGEVYEQYF. The CDR3 DNA follows: TGCAGCGTTGAACATCCGTGGGGTGAAGTTTACGAGCAGTACTTC.

The CDR3 reads CASSLALASGLTDTQYF. The CDR3 DNA sequence: TGTGCCAGCAGCTTAGCATTGGCTAGCGGCCTCACAGATACGCAGTATTTT. The V and J genes are TRBV7-9 and TRBJ2-3; 7 bases line up with TRBD2. The CDR3 is 17 residues long. The germline gives CDR1 SEHNR, CDR2 FQNEAQ (reference sequence). The V and J ends lost 0 bases and 2 bases, in that order; junction bases with no gene match: 8. The full variable domain, in which reference TRBV7-9 and TRBJ2-3 provide the parts outside the CDR3, is DTGVSQNPRHKITKRGQNVTFRCDPISEHNRLYWYRQTLGQGPEFLTYFQNEAQLEKSRLLSDRFSAERPKGSFSTLEIQRTEQGDSAMYLCASSLALASGLTDTQYFGPGTRLTVL.

This chain uses TRBV2 with TRBJ2-3, with 12 bases aligning to TRBD1. The junction had 6 bases not matched to a gene; V was cut back by 4 bases and J by 7 bases. The CDR3 has 15 amino acids. Per the germline V gene, CDR1 is SNHLY and CDR2 is FYNNEI. The chain's CDR3 is CASSGPGQGAYTQYF. DNA of the CDR3: TGTGCCAGCAGTGGCCCGGGACAGGGGGCTTATACGCAGTATTTT.

This chain joins TRBV5-1 and TRBJ2-3; 8 bases map to TRBD2. V lost 1 base and J lost 4; bases outside the gene matches: 5. CDR1 is SGHRS, CDR2 YFSETQ, per germline. The CDR3 is made up of 15 amino acids. CDR3 bases: TGCGCCAGCAGCTTGCCTGGACTAGCCTCAGATACGCAGTATTTT. Translating it yields CASSLPGLASDTQYF.

J is TRBJ1-1 and V is TRBV5-6; weak D call: TRBD1 (5 bases). V lost 0 bases and J 10 bases, leaving 10 bases between the germline ends. The CDR3 totals 12 residues. Germline V gene sequence: CDR1 SGHDT, CDR2 YYEEEE. The CDR3 loop is CASSLARVGAFF. The CDR3 DNA reads TGTGCCAGCAGCTTGGCCAGGGTTGGAGCTTTCTTT. Full variable domain (remainder filled in from reference TRBV5-6 and TRBJ1-1): DAGVTQSPTHLIKTRGQQVTLRCSPKSGHDTVSWYQQALGQGPQFIFQYYEEEERQRGNFPDRFSGHQFPNYSSELNVNALLLGDSALYLCASSLARVGAFFGQGTRLTVV.

The V call is TRBV27, the J call TRBJ1-2; D not certain. CDR1 is MNHEY and CDR2 is SMNVEV in the germline V gene (reference sequence). Between the trimmed V and J ends, which lost 6 bases and 8 bases, there was a span of 16 bases. The CDR3 spans 13 residues. CDR3 residues: CASSLADQGGYTF. DNA for the CDR3: TGTGCCAGCAGCTTGGCGGATCAAGGAGGCTACACCTTC.

V and J are TRBV5-4 and TRBJ1-5, with TRBD1 identical over 8 bases. CDR3 length: 14 residues. Germline CDR1 is SGHNT and CDR2 is YYREEE (reference sequence). Losses at the gene ends were 5 bases for V and 7 bases for J; bases not matched to a gene: 8. In nucleotides, the CDR3 is TGTGCCAGCAGTAAGGGACAGGACGGACAGCCCCAGCATTTT. It encodes CASSKGQDGQPQHF.

This clone was recorded once. V is TRBV6-1 and J is TRBJ2-1, with 9 bases lining up with TRBD1. The CDR3 contains 17 residues. Trimming removed 2 bases from V and 7 bases from J; junction bases left unmatched: 12. Looked up from germline, CDR1 is MNHNS and CDR2 is SASEGT. The CDR3 here is CASSEQGGGQGKNEQFF. In DNA, the CDR3 is TGTGCCAGCAGTGAACAAGGGGGAGGACAGGGGAAAAATGAGCAGTTCTTC.

This sequence joins TRBV7-3 and TRBJ2-5; 14 bases are a match to TRBD2. The V gene end was trimmed by 6 bases and the J gene end by 4 bases; junction bases not matched to a gene: 7. Germline V lookup: CDR1 SGHTA, CDR2 FQGTGA. This CDR3 is 16 amino acids long. CDR3 in amino acids: CASSARGLAGVETQYF. CDR3 DNA sequence: TGTGCCAGCAGTGCCCGGGGACTAGCGGGAGTAGAGACCCAGTACTTC.

The chain has TRBV27 and TRBJ1-1; D not certain. Trimming took off 6 bases at V and 0 bases at J, with 8 bases between the two ends. Germline V lookup: CDR1 MNHEY, CDR2 SMNVEV (reference sequence). The CDR3 extends over 13 amino acids. CDR3 sequence: CASSSGLNTEAFF. The CDR3 DNA reads TGTGCCAGCAGCTCAGGACTGAACACTGAAGCTTTCTTT.

This clone was seen ten or more times. The chain recombines TRBV2 with TRBJ2-1, with D uncertain. The ends were cut back, 0 bases at V and 8 bases at J, with 8 bases in the middle. Germline V gene data show CDR1 as SNHLY and CDR2 as FYNNEI. CDR3 length: 13 residues. CDR3 in DNA: TGTGCCAGCAGTGAAGCATTTTCCCATGAGCAGTTCTTC. Residues: CASSEAFSHEQFF.

For the CDR3, the DNA is TGTGCCAGCTCACCCGGGGGCGCGGTGAACACTGAAGCTTTCTTT. It translates to CASSPGGAVNTEAFF. J is TRBJ1-1 and V is TRBV18; a weak D match, TRBD1 (6 bases). Germline loops: CDR1 KGHSH, CDR2 LQKENI. V lost 3 bases to trimming and J lost 0 bases, with 11 bases between them. This CDR3 region has 15 residues.

This clone was observed a few times. The chain carries TRBV10-3 and TRBJ2-3; 11 bases fit TRBD2. In germline, CDR1 is ENHRY, CDR2 SYGVKD. V was pared by 10 bases and J by 0 bases, with 6 bases of the junction left unmatched. The CDR3 contains 15 residues. Written as DNA, the CDR3 is TGTGCCACCCGTAGCGGGAGGGGGAGCACAGATACGCAGTATTTT. Translated: CATRSGRGSTDTQYF.

This rearrangement joins TRBV7-2 to TRBJ2-3; D perhaps matches TRBD2 (6 bases). The CDR3 consists of 15 residues. The V gene lost 5 bases and the J gene lost 0 bases, with 12 bases spanning the gap. The germline V gene has CDR1 SGHTA and CDR2 FQGNSA. Written as DNA, the CDR3 is TGTGCCAGCAGCCCCGGGACTTATAGCACAGATACGCAGTATTTT. It encodes CASSPGTYSTDTQYF. Full variable domain (rest looked up from reference TRBV7-2 and TRBJ2-3): GAGVSQSPSNKVTEKGKDVELRCDPISGHTALYWYRQSLGQGLEFLIYFQGNSAPDKSGLPSDRFSAERTGGSVSTLTIQRTQQEDSAVYLCASSPGTYSTDTQYFGPGTRLTVL.

This chain links TRBV30 with TRBJ2-1; 9 bases fit TRBD1. The CDR3 covers 15 residues. Germline CDR1 reads GTSNPN; CDR2 reads SVGIG (reference sequence). V shed 3 bases and J 7 bases; nucleotides not matched to a gene: 10. The CDR3 coding sequence is TGTGCCTGGAGCAATCCTGGACAGGGGAGAAATGAGCAGTTCTTC. Translating it yields CAWSNPGQGRNEQFF. Full variable domain (missing parts from reference TRBV30 and TRBJ2-1): SQTIHQWPATLVQPVGSPLSLECTVEGTSNPNLYWYRQAAGRGLQLLFYSVGIGQISSEVPQNLSASRPQDRQFILSSKKLLLSDSGFYLCAWSNPGQGRNEQFFGPGTRLTVL.

With respect to this clone: One end of the junction varies from germline; a read error may be responsible. The V call is TRBV7-7, the J call TRBJ2-5; TRBD1 is a possible D gene (6 bases). This CDR3 has 12 amino acids. The V gene's germline CDR1 is SSHAT and CDR2 FNYEAQ (reference sequence). The CDR3 here is CASSRRGETQYF. The CDR3 region has the DNA TGTGCTAGCAGCCGCAGGGGAGAGACCCAGTACTTC. Filled out from reference TRBV7-7 and TRBJ2-5, the complete variable domain reads GAGVSQSPRYKVTKRGQDVTLRCDPISSHATLYWYQQALGQGPEFLTYFNYEAQPDKSGLPSDRFSAERPEGSISTLTIQRTEQRDSAMYRCASSRRGETQYFGPGTRLLVL.

This chain joins TRBV5-1 and TRBJ2-5; TRBD1 matches at 7 bases. The germline gives CDR1 SGHRS, CDR2 YFSETQ. The CDR3 is made up of 15 amino acids. Trimming cost V 4 bases and J 0 bases; bases outside gene matches: 6. The CDR3 loop is CASSPQGLYQETQYF. The CDR3 nucleotides are TGCGCCAGCAGCCCACAGGGGCTGTACCAAGAGACCCAGTACTTC.